This entry is about one T cell receptor beta chain. These data are taken from a study of blood T cell repertoires in COVID-19. V lost 5 bases, J lost 4 bases, and 5 bases stayed unmatched. CDR3 length equals 14 residues. Per the germline V gene, CDR1 is MNHNY and CDR2 is SVGAGI (reference sequence). Repertoires were generated with immunoSEQ multiplex PCR, while TCRdb's copy carries only in-frame clones and drops some. The table records about 200,000 clones, about 89% of them present only once. The chain recombines TRBV6-6 with TRBJ1-2; TRBD1 agrees at 9 bases. The sample taken for sequencing was PBMCs or T cells enriched from blood (not recorded which). The receptor was derived from a woman between 18 and 29 years old who had recovered from COVID-19. CDR3 residues: CASSTGTGFYGYTF. DNA of the CDR3: TGTGCCAGCAGTACCGGGACAGGGTTCTATGGCTACACCTTC.